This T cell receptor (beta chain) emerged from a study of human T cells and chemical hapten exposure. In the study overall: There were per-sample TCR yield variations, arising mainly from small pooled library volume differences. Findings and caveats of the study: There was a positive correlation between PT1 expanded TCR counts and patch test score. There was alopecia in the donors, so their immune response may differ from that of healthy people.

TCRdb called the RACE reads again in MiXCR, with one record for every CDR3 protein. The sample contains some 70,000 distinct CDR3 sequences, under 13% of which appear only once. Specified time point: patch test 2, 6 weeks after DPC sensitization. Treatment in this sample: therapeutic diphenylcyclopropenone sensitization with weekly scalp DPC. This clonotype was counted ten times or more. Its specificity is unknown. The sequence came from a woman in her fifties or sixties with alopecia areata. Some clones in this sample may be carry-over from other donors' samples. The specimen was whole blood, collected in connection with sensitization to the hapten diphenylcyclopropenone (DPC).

This chain's CDR3 is CSAESGSDSSYEQYF. In DNA, the CDR3 is TGCAGCGCTGAGAGTGGAAGCGATAGCTCCTACGAGCAGTACTTC. The chain employs TRBV29-1 and TRBJ2-7; no definite D call. V was shortened by 7 bases and J by 0 bases, with 19 bases between the two germline ends. The germline V gene encodes CDR1 SQVTM and CDR2 ANQGSEA. The length of the CDR3 is 15 residues.